These 18 T cell receptor beta chains were sequenced from one sample in a study of T cell repertoires in cytomegalovirus infection. TCRdb re-derived calls from the reads in MiXCR, one entry per CDR3 protein. The repertoire has some 310,000 distinct CDR3 sequences, about 25% of them found once; the top ten carry 13%. Their antigen targets remain unknown. The source was cultured PBMCs, collected from culture after CMV antigen stimulation. The receptor source for this set is a human donor in good health (CMV status not recorded). Some clones in this sample may be carry-over from other donors' samples.

This clonotype was seen just once. The chain carries TRBV4-3 and TRBJ2-7, with 7 bases fitting TRBD1. CDR3 length: 13 amino acids. The V gene end was trimmed by 0 bases and the J gene end by 7 bases; junction bases not matched to a gene: 3. CDR1 is LGHNA, CDR2 YSLEER, per germline. The DNA of the CDR3 is TGCGCCAGCAGCCAAGACAGGGGGAGAGAGCAGTACTTC. Translated, it gives CASSQDRGREQYF.

This clonotype has a handful of counts. The J gene is TRBJ2-3, the V gene TRBV6-2 or TRBV6-3; the D gene is possibly TRBD1 (6 bases). The length of the CDR3 is 16 residues. Trimming removed 0 bases from V and 4 bases from J, with 14 bases in between. Germline V gene lookup returns CDR1 MNHEY and CDR2 SVGEGT. CDR3: CASSYSADGGPDTQYF. The CDR3 nucleotides read TGTGCCAGCAGTTACTCCGCCGATGGGGGCCCAGATACGCAGTATTTT.

This clonotype was found once. The gene calls are TRBV19 and TRBJ1-6; D not resolved. V gave up 5 bases and J gave up 6 bases, with 11 bases separating them. The germline gives CDR1 LNHDA, CDR2 SQIVND (reference sequence). The CDR3 sequence is 14 residues long. The CDR3: CASSVSEVNSPLHF. In DNA form, the CDR3 reads TGTGCCAGTAGTGTCAGTGAAGTTAATTCACCCCTCCACTTT.

The chain joins TRBV5-1 to TRBJ2-2; D perhaps matches TRBD2 (5 bases). The germline gives CDR1 SGHRS, CDR2 YFSETQ. The CDR3 extends over 15 amino acids. The V end was cut by 0 bases, the J end by 6 bases, with 12 bases between. CDR3 sequence reads: CASSLEAAAAGELFF. The CDR3 DNA follows: TGCGCCAGCAGCTTGGAAGCAGCGGCCGCCGGGGAGCTGTTTTTT.

A few counts support this clonotype. The chain is built from TRBV7-2 and TRBJ2-1; 8 nucleotides match TRBD2. The V segment lost 3 bases and the J segment 9 bases; nucleotides outside the gene matches: 4. Germline CDR1 SGHTA, CDR2 FQGNSA. There are 13 residues in the CDR3. CDR3 protein: CASSLAGGREQFF. CDR3 nucleotides: TGTGCCAGCAGCTTGGCGGGAGGCCGTGAGCAGTTCTTC. Variable domain in full (rest from reference TRBV7-2 and TRBJ2-1): GAGVSQSPSNKVTEKGKDVELRCDPISGHTALYWYRQSLGQGLEFLIYFQGNSAPDKSGLPSDRFSAERTGGSVSTLTIQRTQQEDSAVYLCASSLAGGREQFFGPGTRLTVL.

The V gene is TRBV12-3 or TRBV12-4, the J gene TRBJ2-2; D remains unclear. CDR3 size: 13 residues. V was shortened by 6 bases and J by 1 base, with 6 bases between the two germline ends. The CDR3 is CASRPGNTGELFF. The CDR3, as DNA: TGTGCCAGCAGGCCGGGGAACACCGGGGAGCTGTTTTTT.

This clonotype was seen more than once but under ten times. The gene calls are TRBV28 and TRBJ2-7, with TRBD2 matching over 12 bases. Germline CDR1 MDHEN, CDR2 SYDVKM. With 3 bases clipped from V and 5 bases from J, the junction kept 17 bases outside the gene matches. The CDR3 has 19 amino acids. CDR3 in DNA: TGTGCCAGCAGTTTTCCCCTCGGACTAGCGGGAAAGTTGGACGACGAGCAGTACTTC. Translating it yields CASSFPLGLAGKLDDEQYF. Full variable domain (rest looked up from reference TRBV28 and TRBJ2-7): DVKVTQSSRYLVKRTGEKVFLECVQDMDHENMFWYRQDPGLGLRLIYFSYDVKMKEKGDIPEGYSVSREKKERFSLILESASTNQTSMYLCASSFPLGLAGKLDDEQYFGPGTRLTVT.

This clonotype was seen ten or more times. This chain uses TRBV7-6 with TRBJ2-7; D might be TRBD1 (5 bases). Germline values: CDR1 SGHVS, CDR2 FNYEAQ. This CDR3 spans 13 amino acids. V lost 3 bases, J lost 6 bases, and 12 bases lay in between. Here the CDR3 reads CASSLGGQGEQYV. CDR3 in DNA: TGTGCCAGCAGCTTGGGCGGCCAGGGCGAGCAGTACGTC.

V is TRBV5-1 and J is TRBJ1-2; a possible D gene is TRBD1 (5 bases). CDR1 is SGHRS and CDR2 is YFSETQ in the germline V gene. There are 15 residues in the CDR3. The V end was cut by 0 bases, the J end by 1 base, with 10 bases between. CDR3 DNA sequence: TGCGCCAGCAGCTTGGCCCAGGGTAATAACTATGGCTACACCTTC. It encodes CASSLAQGNNYGYTF.

The gene calls are TRBV30 and TRBJ2-3; D might be TRBD1 (5 bases). Looked up from germline, CDR1 is GTSNPN and CDR2 is SVGIG (reference sequence). V was cut by 0 bases and J by 4 bases, with 14 bases left in between. The CDR3 consists of 15 residues. The CDR3 nucleotides read TGTGCCTGGAGTGTATTTGGGGCAACATCAGATACGCAGTATTTT. It specifies CAWSVFGATSDTQYF.

The rearrangement joins TRBV7-2 to TRBJ2-1; D is uncertain. The V gene's germline CDR1 is SGHTA and CDR2 FQGNSA. Between the trimmed V and J ends, which lost 4 bases and 2 bases, there was a span of 9 bases. CDR3 length: 14 residues. Written as DNA, the CDR3 is TGTGCCAGCAGCTCCCATGCGGCCTACAATGAGCAGTTCTTC. It translates to CASSSHAAYNEQFF.

The chain links TRBV7-2 to TRBJ2-1; D tentatively reads TRBD1 or TRBD2 (5 bases each). With 3 bases removed from V and 4 bases from J, the gap between germline ends came to 10 bases. CDR1 is SGHTA, CDR2 FQGNSA, per germline. The CDR3 is made up of 14 amino acids. In DNA, the CDR3 is TGTGCCAGCAGCTTCCGGGACGGTTACAATGAGCAGTTCTTC. Translated: CASSFRDGYNEQFF.

The gene calls are TRBV4-3 and TRBJ2-5, with a possible D match to TRBD2 (5 bases). Germline V lookup: CDR1 LGHNA, CDR2 YSLEER. V was cut by 3 bases and J by 0 bases, with 8 bases left in between. This CDR3 is 14 amino acids long. Here the CDR3 DNA reads TGCGCCAGCAGCCACGGAGGCTACCAAGAGACCCAGTACTTC. This encodes CASSHGGYQETQYF.

V usage is TRBV11-2 and J usage is TRBJ2-7, with a weak D call TRBD2 (6 bases). Germline V gene lookup returns CDR1 SGHAT and CDR2 FQNNGV. The CDR3 spans 14 residues. V dropped 5 bases and J dropped 3 bases, with 14 bases sitting between them. CDR3 in DNA: TGTGCCAGCAGCCCCTCTAGCGCCCGCTACGAGCAGTACTTC. Amino acid sequence: CASSPSSARYEQYF.

This chain links TRBV19 with TRBJ1-4, with unresolved D. CDR3 length equals 13 residues. Germline CDR1 is LNHDA and CDR2 is SQIVND (reference sequence). V was trimmed by 0 bases and J by 10 bases, leaving 9 bases between them. CDR3 loop: CASSIETPGKLFF. CDR3 sequence (DNA): TGTGCCAGTAGTATAGAAACCCCCGGAAAACTGTTTTTT.

The chain employs TRBV5-4 and TRBJ2-1; 10 nucleotides align to TRBD2. The CDR3 is 16 residues long. After removal of 4 bases from V and 9 bases from J, the junction contained 13 bases not matched to a gene. Looked up from germline, CDR1 is SGHNT and CDR2 is YYREEE (reference sequence). CDR3 sequence: CASSPRRASGRSEQFF. The CDR3 DNA reads as TGTGCCAGCAGCCCCAGGCGGGCTAGCGGGAGAAGTGAGCAGTTCTTC.

Ten or more counts support this clonotype. V and J are TRBV7-9 and TRBJ2-7, with TRBD2 as a possible D gene (6 bases). The V end was cut by 5 bases, the J end by 3 bases, with 17 bases between. Germline values: CDR1 SEHNR, CDR2 FQNEAQ (reference sequence). The CDR3 spans 15 residues. The CDR3 DNA follows: TGTGCCAGCAGCCCCAGTGGGGGGACGGGCTACGAGCAGTACTTC. This gives the protein CASSPSGGTGYEQYF. Filled out from reference TRBV7-9 and TRBJ2-7, the complete variable domain reads DTGVSQNPRHKITKRGQNVTFRCDPISEHNRLYWYRQTLGQGPEFLTYFQNEAQLEKSRLLSDRFSAERPKGSFSTLEIQRTEQGDSAMYLCASSPSGGTGYEQYFGPGTRLTVT.

This clonotype has at least ten counts. The V and J genes are TRBV7-2 and TRBJ2-1, with TRBD2 matching 9 bases. CDR3 length: 17 residues. J was trimmed by 5 bases and V by 5 bases; bases with no gene match: 13. Germline assignment: CDR1 SGHTA and CDR2 FQGNSA. The CDR3: CASSPPGTSWIDNEQFF. As DNA, the CDR3 is TGTGCCAGCAGCCCCCCCGGGACTAGCTGGATTGACAATGAGCAGTTCTTC. Looking up the rest from reference TRBV7-2 and TRBJ2-1 gives the full variable domain: GAGVSQSPSNKVTEKGKDVELRCDPISGHTALYWYRQSLGQGLEFLIYFQGNSAPDKSGLPSDRFSAERTGGSVSTLTIQRTQQEDSAVYLCASSPPGTSWIDNEQFFGPGTRLTVL.